This is a list of T cell receptor beta chains from one sample in a study of response to subunit inactivated influenza vaccine. In TCRdb, the RT-PCR reads were re-called with MiXCR into one record per CDR3 protein. The sample carries about 500,000 distinct CDR3 sequences, 16% recorded once. Specimen: CD4+ T cells sorted from PBMCs, collected around 25 months after vaccination. Source of these receptors: a man between 50 and 69 years old who received an inactivated influenza vaccine. The CDR3 runs from the conserved cysteine through the conserved F or W. D genes are given only for firm matches. Expanded clones get a size class; other rows say once, few or many, or leave the size out.

j_call d_call cdr3_length clone_size v_call cdr3_nt cdr3_aa
TRBJ1-2 . 13 . TRBV20-1 TGCAGTGCTAGAGAGATGACAGGAGGTGGCTACACCTTC CSAREMTGGGYTF
TRBJ2-3 . 14 few TRBV10-2 TGCGCCAGCAGTGGTAGCCAACGGGCAGATACGCAGTATTTT CASSGSQRADTQYF
TRBJ1-5 TRBD1 14 . TRBV2 TGTGCCAGCAGTGGGACAGGAATTAATCAGCCCCAGCATTTT CASSGTGINQPQHF
TRBJ1-1 . 14 . TRBV5-5 TGTGCCAGCAGCCTAGGGACCGCAGTCGCTGAAGCTTTCTTT CASSLGTAVAEAFF
TRBJ2-3 . 16 few TRBV21-1 TGTGCCAGCAGCAAAGCCCGGGGCGAGAGTACAGATACGCAGTATTTT CASSKARGESTDTQYF
TRBJ2-1 . 11 few TRBV27 TGTGCCAGCAGTTTTGGGGGGAAGCAGTTCTTC CASSFGGKQFF
TRBJ2-7 . 15 few TRBV2 TGTGCCAGCAGTGCCGGAAGGGGGACCTCCTACGAGCAGTACTTC CASSAGRGTSYEQYF
TRBJ2-7 . 11 many TRBV20-1 TGCAGTGCTAGGATCCGGGTGGAGCAGTACTTC CSARIRVEQYF
TRBJ2-2 TRBD2 17 many TRBV7-6 TGTGCCAGCAGCTTACTGGGGACTAACGAGAACACCGGGGAGCTGTTTTTT CASSLLGTNENTGELFF
TRBJ2-7 TRBD1 13 . TRBV20-1 TGCAGTGCTGTAGGACAGGGTACCTACGAGCAGTACTTC CSAVGQGTYEQYF
TRBJ2-1 TRBD2 16 few TRBV5-6 TGTGCCAGCAGCTTGGTGGCTAGCGGGCCTTACAATGAGCAGTTCTTC CASSLVASGPYNEQFF
TRBJ2-7 . 14 . TRBV6-2/TRBV6-3 TGTGCCAGCAGTTACACGGCCGGGAGCTACGAGCAGTACTTC CASSYTAGSYEQYF
TRBJ1-5 . 15 few TRBV6-1 TGTGCCAGCAGTGAAGGCAGTTATAGCAATCAGCCCCAGCATTTT CASSEGSYSNQPQHF
TRBJ2-7 . 14 . TRBV25-1 TGTGCCAGCAGTGAGTGGGGGAGCTCCTACGAGCAGTACTTC CASSEWGSSYEQYF
TRBJ2-1 TRBD2 20 few TRBV4-3 TGCGCCAGCAGCCAAGCCGCTAGCGGGAGATCTACCAGCTCCTACAATGAGCAGTTCTTC CASSQAASGRSTSSYNEQFF
TRBJ2-2 TRBD1 17 . TRBV5-1 TGCGCCAGCAGCTTACGTGTAGCAGGGGGCAACACCGGGGAGCTGTTTTTT CASSLRVAGGNTGELFF
TRBJ2-3 . 14 few TRBV9 TGTGCCAGCAGCGTAGCTACGAGCGCAGATACGCAGTATTTT CASSVATSADTQYF
TRBJ2-2 TRBD1 15 few TRBV11-2 TGTGCCAGCAGGAAACCGGGACAGGGGACCGGGGAGCTGTTTTTT CASRKPGQGTGELFF
TRBJ2-3 TRBD2 15 few TRBV5-1 TGCGCCAGCAGCTGGAACGGGGGGAGGTCAGATACGCAGTATTTT CASSWNGGRSDTQYF
TRBJ1-2 . 14 . TRBV4-2 TGTGCCAGCAGCCAAGGGGGTTCCGAGTATGGCTACACCTTC CASSQGGSEYGYTF
TRBJ2-1 TRBD2 16 . TRBV20-1 TGCAGTGCTAGAACTACTAGCGGCCGCTCCTACAATGAGCAGTTCTTC CSARTTSGRSYNEQFF
TRBJ1-1 . 14 . TRBV5-1 TGCGCCAGCAGCCTACTGCAGGCGAACACTGAAGCTTTCTTT CASSLLQANTEAFF
TRBJ2-1 . 16 few TRBV4-3 TGCGCCAGCAGCCAAGGTCTGCACGGCTCCTACAATGAGCAGTTCTTC CASSQGLHGSYNEQFF
TRBJ2-3 . 13 few TRBV6-1 TGTGCCAGCGGTGGGGCCCACACAGATACGCAGTATTTT CASGGAHTDTQYF
TRBJ1-5 TRBD1 15 . TRBV20-1 TGCAGTGCGCCTTACAGGGGGCTTTGGAATCAGCCCCAGCATTTT CSAPYRGLWNQPQHF
TRBJ2-2 . 16 . TRBV7-2 TGTGCCAGCAGCCCCAGAGCAGGATCGAACACCGGGGAGCCGTTTTTT CASSPRAGSNTGEPFF
TRBJ1-5 . 15 . TRBV6-2/TRBV6-3 TGTGCCAGCAGTTACGTGGGTACGGGCAATCAGCCCCAGCATTTT CASSYVGTGNQPQHF
TRBJ1-4 . 16 . TRBV4-2 TGTGCCAGCAGCCCCGTGGGGGGAGGAACTAATGAAAAACTGTTTTTT CASSPVGGGTNEKLFF
TRBJ2-4 . 13 . TRBV20-1 TGCAGTGCCCGGGGGGCGGGCAAAAACATTCAGTACTTC CSARGAGKNIQYF
TRBJ2-3 . 15 . TRBV24-1 TGTGCCACCAGTGATTTTATGGGAGGCGCAGATACGCAGTATTTT CATSDFMGGADTQYF
TRBJ2-7 . 14 few TRBV20-1 TGCAGTGCTAGCGCCGGGACTCCGGGGGTCCGGCAGTACTTC CSASAGTPGVRQYF
TRBJ2-5 TRBD2 15 few TRBV7-7 TGTGCCAGCAGCCCGGGGGGTTCAAGGAGAGAGACCCAGTACTTC CASSPGGSRRETQYF
TRBJ1-3 . 14 . TRBV12-3/TRBV12-4 TGTGCCAGCAGTTTATCAACAGGGAGTAACACCATATATTTT CASSLSTGSNTIYF
TRBJ1-2 TRBD1 14 few TRBV20-1 TGCAGTGCCCCGGGACAGCTTCTCGATGGTGGCTACACCTTC CSAPGQLLDGGYTF
TRBJ2-2 . 15 few TRBV18 TGTGCCAGCTCACCAGATGGGGGCTGGACCGGGGAGCTGTTTTTT CASSPDGGWTGELFF
TRBJ2-1 . 14 . TRBV20-1 TGCAGTGCTCGGGGGCGGGAGCGGTACAATGAGCAGTTCTTC CSARGRERYNEQFF
TRBJ2-7 . 13 . TRBV6-2/TRBV6-3 TGTGCCAGCAACTCACCACTAGTCAGCGAGCAGTACTTC CASNSPLVSEQYF
TRBJ2-5 TRBD1 15 . TRBV25-1 TGTGCCAGCAGCCGACCCGGGACAGCCCAAGAGACCCAGTACTTC CASSRPGTAQETQYF
TRBJ1-6 TRBD1 15 few TRBV12-3/TRBV12-4 TGTGCCAGCAGTCCCAACACCGGGACAGGCTCACCCCTCCACTTT CASSPNTGTGSPLHF
TRBJ2-7 TRBD2 11 few TRBV10-3 TGTGCCATCAGTGATCGGGAGGCGCAGTACTTC CAISDREAQYF
TRBJ2-5 . 11 . TRBV10-3 TGTGCCAGCGCACAAAGGGAGACCCAGTACTTC CASAQRETQYF
TRBJ2-4 TRBD2 18 few TRBV6-5 TGTGCCAGCAGTTACTCGGCTAGCGGGGGACTAGCCAAAAACATTCAGTACTTC CASSYSASGGLAKNIQYF
TRBJ2-4 TRBD2 16 . TRBV5-4 TGTGCCAGCAGCTTGAGTGGGACTAGCGACAGAACAATTCAGTACTTC CASSLSGTSDRTIQYF
TRBJ1-2 . 15 few TRBV11-2 TGTGCCAGCAGCTTACATCGCCAGGAGGACTATGGCTACACCTTC CASSLHRQEDYGYTF
TRBJ1-4 . 13 few TRBV20-1 TGCAGTGCACAAAGGACTGAGAATGAAAAACTGTTTTTT CSAQRTENEKLFF
TRBJ2-7 . 14 few TRBV7-2 TGTGCCAGCAGCCCCTCGAAGGGGTTCTACGAGCAGTACTTC CASSPSKGFYEQYF
TRBJ2-1 TRBD2 14 many TRBV29-1 TGCAGCGTCCCATCGCCGTGGACTAGCAATGAGCAGTTCTTC CSVPSPWTSNEQFF
TRBJ2-2 . 16 few TRBV19 TGTGCCAGTAGTATTGGGGACGTCCGAAACACCGGGGAGCTGTTTTTT CASSIGDVRNTGELFF
TRBJ2-2 TRBD2 15 . TRBV29-1 TGCAGCGTTGGCCGGACTAGCGGTACAACCGGGGAGCTGTTTTTT CSVGRTSGTTGELFF
TRBJ1-1 TRBD1 13 . TRBV11-2 TGTGCCAGCAGTCGAAACAGGGGGGCTGAAGCTTTCTTT CASSRNRGAEAFF
TRBJ2-1 TRBD1 14 . TRBV5-1 TGCGCCAGCAGCACTGGACAGGGTTATGGTGAGCAGTTCTTC CASSTGQGYGEQFF